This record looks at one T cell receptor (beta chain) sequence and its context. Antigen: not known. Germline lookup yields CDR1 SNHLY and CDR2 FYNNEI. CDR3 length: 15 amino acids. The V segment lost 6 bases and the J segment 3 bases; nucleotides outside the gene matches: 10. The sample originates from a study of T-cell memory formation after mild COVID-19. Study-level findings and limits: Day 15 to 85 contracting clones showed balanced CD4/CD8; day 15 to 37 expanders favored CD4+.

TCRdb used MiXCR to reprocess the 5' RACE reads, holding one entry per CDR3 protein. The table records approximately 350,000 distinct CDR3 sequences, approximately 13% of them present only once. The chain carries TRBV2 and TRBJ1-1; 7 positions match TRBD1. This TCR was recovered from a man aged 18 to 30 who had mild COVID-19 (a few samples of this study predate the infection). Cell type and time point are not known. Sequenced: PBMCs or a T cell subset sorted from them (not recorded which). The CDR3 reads CASSLHGQEHTEAFF. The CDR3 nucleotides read TGTGCCAGCAGCCTCCACGGACAGGAGCACACTGAAGCTTTCTTT.